A few counts support the clone carrying this T cell receptor beta chain. Its antigen is undetermined. The data are from a study of cytomegalovirus exposure and HLA in healthy donors. Study-level background: Earlier findings included more than 95 million unique TCR beta sequences obtained from roughly 200 million T cells. Overall study findings and caveats: TRBV6-2, TRBV6-3 and some other V segments were unresolvable in 87-base-pair reads. The dataset shows that most TCR sequences were rare, while some public TCRs occurred in many donors.

A multiplex PCR was run with 60 Vbeta primers and 13 Jbeta primers. This table comes from immunoSEQ multiplex PCR, and its TCRdb copy is limited to in-frame clones, with some not included. This sample has roughly 100,000 clones; around 80% occur once, and the top ten carry approximately 8%. Trimming shortened V by 3 bases and J by 4 bases, and 8 bases separated the two germline ends. The CDR3 contains 13 residues. Germline V gives CDR1 SGHDT, CDR2 YYEEEE. Sequencing used PBMCs. V gene TRBV5-6 combines with J gene TRBJ1-5; D gene uncertain. The receptor's source is a man aged 40-49 years in good health and CMV-seropositive. CDR3 nucleotides: TGTGCCAGCAGCTCCAGTCCTAATCAGCCCCAGCATTTT. It yields the protein CASSSSPNQPQHF.